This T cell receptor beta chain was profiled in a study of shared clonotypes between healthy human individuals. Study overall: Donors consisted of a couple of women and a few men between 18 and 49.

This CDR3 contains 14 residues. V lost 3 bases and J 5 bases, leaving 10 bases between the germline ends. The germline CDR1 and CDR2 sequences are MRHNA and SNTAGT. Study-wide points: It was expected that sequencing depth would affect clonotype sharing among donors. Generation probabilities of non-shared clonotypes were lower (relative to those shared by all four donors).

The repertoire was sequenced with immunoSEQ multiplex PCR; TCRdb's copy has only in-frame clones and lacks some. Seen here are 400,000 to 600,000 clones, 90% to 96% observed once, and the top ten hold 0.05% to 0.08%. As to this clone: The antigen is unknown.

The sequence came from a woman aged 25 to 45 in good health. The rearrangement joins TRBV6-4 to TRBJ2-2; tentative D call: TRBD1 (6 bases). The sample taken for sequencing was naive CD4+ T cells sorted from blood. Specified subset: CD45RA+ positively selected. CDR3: CASSEQQGTGELFF. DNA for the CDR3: TGTGCCAGCAGTGAACAACAGGGTACCGGGGAGCTGTTTTTT.